This is a list of T cell receptor beta chains from one sample in a study of T cells in localized non-small cell lung cancer. TCRdb's table, derived via immunoSEQ multiplex PCR, lists solely in-frame clones and lacks some. The table has 39,000 or so clones, 83% seen once. Specimen: PBMCs, collected before any cancer treatment. The source of these receptors is a man aged 40 to 70 with stage II lung adenocarcinoma. CDR3s include the opening cysteine and the closing phenylalanine or tryptophan. The order of the fields is D gene, J gene, V gene, CDR3 protein. A D gene is named only where the DNA matches it firmly.

TRBD1,TRBJ2-5,TRBV7-6,CASSLAKDRVREQYF
.,TRBJ2-5,TRBV5-1,CASSAGLGIGQETQYF
.,TRBJ1-5,TRBV18,CASSSDINQPQHF
.,TRBJ2-1,TRBV6-5,CASRTSSSYNEQFF
TRBD1,TRBJ1-6,TRBV11-2,CASSFGQASYNSPLHF
.,TRBJ2-1,TRBV28,CASSPQPDSPSYNEQFF
.,TRBJ2-7,TRBV4-3,CASSHSIVSSSYEQYF
.,TRBJ2-7,TRBV7-6,CASSSTSLTSSEQYF
.,TRBJ2-1,TRBV14,CASSQLVAGTYNEQFF
TRBD1,TRBJ2-5,TRBV6-5,CASSTWDSQETQYF
TRBD2,TRBJ2-6,TRBV19,CASSMVSGGLSGANVLTF
TRBD1,TRBJ1-2,TRBV29-1,CSVHTGVEGYTF
.,TRBJ1-1,TRBV6-1,CASSALQKHGAQNTEAFF
.,TRBJ2-7,TRBV7-6,CASSLGSMGSGTSYEQYF
TRBD1,TRBJ2-1,TRBV6-1,CASQDRASYNEQFF
.,TRBJ2-1,TRBV7-2,CASSLGVGAYNEQFF
.,TRBJ1-5,TRBV9,CASSTRESNQPQHF
TRBD2,TRBJ2-5,TRBV18,CASSSSGSGETQYF
.,TRBJ1-2,TRBV27,CASSLSTDRNYGYTF
.,TRBJ2-3,TRBV9,CASSVGGDTDTQYF
.,TRBJ1-3,TRBV28,CATDSNSGNTIYF
.,TRBJ2-2,TRBV6-6,CASSYAGGSGELFF
.,TRBJ2-3,TRBV5-6,CASSLQNTQYF
TRBD1,TRBJ2-7,TRBV9,CASSETGVKDYEQYF
TRBD2,TRBJ2-3,TRBV19,CASTSGGFRTDTQYF
.,TRBJ1-2,TRBV15,CATSRGDGEYGYTF
.,TRBJ2-5,TRBV27,CASSLPGASQETQYF
.,TRBJ1-2,TRBV6-5,CASSSDLYGYTF
TRBD2,TRBJ2-1,TRBV7-3,CASSPREGPYNEQFF
.,TRBJ2-1,TRBV19,CASSMGHTYNEQFF
TRBD2,TRBJ2-3,TRBV2,CASKPSGGSTDTQYF
.,TRBJ1-2,TRBV5-5,CASSLSREITSYYGYTF
.,TRBJ2-3,TRBV28,CASSLPVGTQYF
.,TRBJ1-2,TRBV28,CASSFITDGYTF
TRBD1,TRBJ2-3,TRBV7-2,CASSYGQGRDTQYF
TRBD2,TRBJ2-5,TRBV5-1,CASSPSRGGVGETQYF
.,TRBJ2-7,TRBV6-6,CASSYMVATGYEQYF
.,TRBJ1-2,TRBV4-1,CASSQERGYGYTF
.,TRBJ1-1,TRBV9,CASSELGVAGTEAFF
.,TRBJ2-2,TRBV9,CASSVVVGPNTGELFF
TRBD2,TRBJ2-1,TRBV5-1,CASSLEGGGGRQDEQFF
.,TRBJ2-6,TRBV7-3,CASSGTGTGANVLTF
.,TRBJ1-1,TRBV29-1,CSVDRRGSAFF
.,TRBJ1-2,TRBV5-6,CASSLGQFNYGYTF
TRBD2,TRBJ2-1,TRBV5-4,CASSSSSGEKWNEQFF
.,TRBJ2-3,TRBV28,CASSFFLGWSTDTQYF
TRBD1,TRBJ1-4,TRBV5-6,CASSLGQGGEKLFF
.,TRBJ2-7,TRBV5-4,CASSLVGGLEQYF
.,TRBJ2-3,TRBV7-2,CASSLKASTDTQYF
.,TRBJ2-1,TRBV7-2,CASSSPGPYNEQFF
.,.,TRBV7-8,CASSSTQTREQYF
TRBD1,TRBJ1-1,TRBV7-2,CASSSEPWGTGRNTEAFF
.,TRBJ2-5,TRBV19,CATRQEETQYF
.,TRBJ1-1,TRBV2,CASSRDGNTEAFF